This T cell receptor beta chain was sequenced during a study of cytomegalovirus exposure and HLA in healthy donors. As for the study in general: The 110 million or so unique TCR beta sequences, from roughly 170 million T cells, were found by an earlier analysis.

Whole-study results and caveats: A later analysis associated some 18,000 TCR beta sequences with HLA alleles at a 0.05 false discovery rate. Later analysis reportedly placed an Asian-associated ancestry cluster below the roughly 640-donor mean in N-insertions. TCR beta sequences reportedly predicted most subjects' HLA-A and HLA-B alleles accurately.

In the PCR, 60 Vbeta and 13 Jbeta primers were used. TCRdb's copy holds only in-frame clones and misses some; the assay was immunoSEQ multiplex PCR. In the table there are 95,000 to 150,000 clones, around 69% of which are singletons. Notes on this clone: Its antigen remains unknown.

Germline CDR1 is SGHVS and CDR2 is FNYEAQ. Losses at the gene ends were 5 bases for V and 3 bases for J; bases not matched to a gene: 4. The CDR3 contains 14 residues. This clonotype originated in a woman aged 40 to 49 in good health and CMV-seropositive. Material for sequencing was PBMCs. The chain employs TRBV7-6 and TRBJ1-3; 7 positions match TRBD1. CDR3 residues: CASSPDRDGNTIYF. DNA for the CDR3: TGTGCCAGCAGCCCAGACAGGGATGGAAACACCATATATTTT.